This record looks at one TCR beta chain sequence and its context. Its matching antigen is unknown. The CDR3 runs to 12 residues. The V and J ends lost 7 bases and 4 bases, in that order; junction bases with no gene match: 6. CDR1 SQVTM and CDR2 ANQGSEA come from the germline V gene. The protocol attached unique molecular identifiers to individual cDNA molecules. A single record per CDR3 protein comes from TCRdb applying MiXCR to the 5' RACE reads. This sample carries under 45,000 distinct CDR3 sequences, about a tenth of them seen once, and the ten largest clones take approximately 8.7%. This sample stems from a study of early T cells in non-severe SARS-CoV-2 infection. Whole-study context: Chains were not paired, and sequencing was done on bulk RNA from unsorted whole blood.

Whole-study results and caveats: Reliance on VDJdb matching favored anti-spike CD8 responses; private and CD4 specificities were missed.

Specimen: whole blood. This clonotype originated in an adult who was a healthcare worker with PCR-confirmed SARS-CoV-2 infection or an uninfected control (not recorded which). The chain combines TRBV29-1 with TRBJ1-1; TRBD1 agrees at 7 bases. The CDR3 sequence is CSATGVRTEAFF. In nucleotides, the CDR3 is TGCAGCGCTACAGGGGTTCGCACTGAAGCTTTCTTT.